This entry features one T cell receptor beta chain sequence. Its specificity is not known. These data come from a study of long-term antiretroviral therapy in people with HIV. About the study: The 2015 recommendation for immediate ART came about a decade after the earliest samples.

Study-level results: Dominating the repertoire at all time points were the clones that expanded before ART.

CDR1 is SGDLS, CDR2 YYNGEE, per germline. The CDR3 runs to 15 residues. The ends were cut back, 0 bases at V and 2 bases at J, with 11 bases in the middle. Researchers report immunoSEQ v3.0 was run at survey level. Generated by immunoSEQ multiplex PCR, the TCRdb table keeps only in-frame clones and is missing some. The sample yields under 45,000 clones, around 94% seen once. Sequencing was performed on unsorted PBMCs, taken around 5 years after starting antiretroviral therapy. This TCR came from a woman aged 45 to 65 with HIV. V usage is TRBV9 and J usage is TRBJ1-1; TRBD1 is a possible D gene (5 bases). The CDR3 region is CASSVVGAANTEAFF. The DNA of the CDR3 is TGTGCCAGCAGCGTAGTAGGGGCGGCTAACACTGAAGCTTTCTTT.